The 30 T cell receptor beta chains given below trace back to one sample, sequenced in a study of T cells after yellow fever vaccination. TCRdb ran MiXCR on the 5' RACE reads and lists one entry per CDR3 protein. The data show some 73,000 distinct CDR3 sequences, around 7.7% seen once. Source: CD8+ T cells sorted from PBMCs, taken on the day of the yellow fever booster vaccination. These receptors originate from a man aged 30 to 39 who received the YFV17D yellow fever vaccine.

The chain links TRBV11-3 to TRBJ2-1, with TRBD2 identical over 8 bases. Germline trimming cut 5 bases from V and 7 bases from J; bases unmatched to any gene: 7. Germline CDR1 is SGHNT and CDR2 is YENEEA. This CDR3 is built from 14 residues. The CDR3 loop reads CASSPRTSSNEQFF. For the CDR3, the DNA is TGTGCCAGCAGCCCGAGGACTAGCTCAAATGAGCAGTTCTTC.

The chain uses TRBV9 and TRBJ2-2; D may be TRBD1 (6 bases). CDR1 and CDR2 (germline): SGDLS, YYNGEE. There are 13 residues in the CDR3. Trimming took 3 bases from V and 5 from J, leaving 8 bases between them. The CDR3 sequence: CASSARGTGELFF. Written as DNA, the CDR3 is TGTGCCAGCAGCGCGAGGGGGACCGGGGAGCTGTTTTTT.

There are many counts of this clonotype. The V and J genes are TRBV28 and TRBJ2-5, with D maybe TRBD2 (5 bases). This CDR3 is 17 amino acids long. Trimming left V 4 bases short and J 5 bases short, with 23 bases between. Germline assignment: CDR1 MDHEN and CDR2 SYDVKM. The CDR3 DNA sequence: TGTGCCAGCAGTTCCTCTACGCTTCGGGATAGGGAGGAGACCCAGTACTTC. Amino acid sequence: CASSSSTLRDREETQYF.

The chain couples TRBV12-3 or TRBV12-4 to TRBJ2-3; possibly TRBD2 for D (6 bases). The CDR3 runs to 14 residues. Trimming took off 10 bases at V and 3 bases at J, with 17 bases between the two ends. The DNA of the CDR3 is TGTGCCACCTCCCTTGGGACTTCGACAGATACGCAGTATTTT. Amino acids: CATSLGTSTDTQYF.

This clonotype was seen repeatedly, ten times or more. The gene calls are TRBV23-1 and TRBJ2-7; D call uncertain. TRBV23-1 is an open reading frame, and its role is uncertain. V lost 4 bases to trimming and J lost 3 bases, with 19 bases between them. The CDR3 is 16 amino acids. CDR3: CASSRINSMRRYEQYF. The CDR3 DNA reads as TGCGCCAGCAGTCGGATCAACTCCATGAGGCGCTACGAGCAGTACTTC.

The J gene is TRBJ1-1, the V gene TRBV19; 7 bases align to TRBD1. V was pared by 1 base and J by 5 bases, with 7 bases of the junction left unmatched. The germline CDR1 and CDR2 sequences are LNHDA and SQIVND (reference sequence). The CDR3 covers 15 residues. The CDR3 DNA reads TGTGCCAGTAGTATAGCCTCAGGGGGTGGTACTGAAGCTTTCTTT. This sequence encodes CASSIASGGGTEAFF.

This clonotype was picked up a small number of times. The rearrangement joins TRBV7-6 to TRBJ1-2; maybe TRBD1 (5 bases). The CDR3 length is 15 residues. The germline V and J ends were trimmed by 3 bases and 5 bases, with 16 bases remaining between them. CDR1 and CDR2 (germline): SGHVS, FNYEAQ. The CDR3 spells CASSLGGALDYGYTF. DNA for the CDR3: TGTGCCAGCAGCTTGGGAGGGGCGCTGGATTATGGCTACACCTTC.

This clonotype was observed once. A read error may produce the germline difference seen at one junction end. The chain couples TRBV27 to TRBJ2-7, with 8 positions matching TRBD1. The CDR3 totals 13 residues. Germline V lookup: CDR1 MNHEY, CDR2 SMNVEV (reference sequence). In nucleotides, the CDR3 is TGTACCAGCAGCACCGGGACAGGTGTCGAGCAGTACTTC. It codes for CTSSTGTGVEQYF.

The J gene is TRBJ1-2, the V gene TRBV29-1; possible D gene TRBD1, 5 bases. The germline V gene has CDR1 SQVTM and CDR2 ANQGSEA. The CDR3 loop spans 14 amino acids. Trimming cost V 4 bases and J 3 bases, with 15 bases left between them. CDR3 sequence (DNA): TGCAGCGTTGTAGATCCAGGGTCGGACTATGGCTACACCTTC. Encoded protein: CSVVDPGSDYGYTF.

In its sample, this clonotype was seen a few times. The V and J genes are TRBV29-1 and TRBJ2-7, with D perhaps matching TRBD2 (6 bases). This CDR3 has 13 amino acids. The V gene lost 3 bases and the J gene lost 0 bases, with 9 bases spanning the gap. The germline gives CDR1 SQVTM, CDR2 ANQGSEA. The CDR3 region is CSVDVSGSYEQYF. The CDR3 bases are TGCAGCGTTGATGTTAGCGGCTCCTACGAGCAGTACTTC.

The rearrangement joins TRBV27 to TRBJ2-7, with a weak D call TRBD1 (6 bases). V shed 5 bases and J shed 4 bases, with 9 bases lying between them. This CDR3 is 12 amino acids long. Per germline, CDR1 MNHEY and CDR2 SMNVEV (reference sequence). Written as DNA, the CDR3 is TGTGCCAGCAGTCCGGACAGATACGAGCAGTACTTC. Protein sequence: CASSPDRYEQYF.

This clonotype came up a few times. The chain employs TRBV6-2 or TRBV6-3 and TRBJ2-5; D not certain. Germline V gives CDR1 MNHEY, CDR2 SVGEGT. CDR3 length equals 16 residues. V dropped 4 bases and J dropped 3 bases, with 18 bases sitting between them. Here the CDR3 DNA reads TGTGCCAGCAGTTCCTCGGTGCTTCTAGTTGAAGAGACCCAGTACTTC. It codes for CASSSSVLLVEETQYF.

This clonotype has just a few counts. This sequence joins TRBV5-4 and TRBJ2-3, with 10 bases lining up with TRBD1. V lost 0 bases and J lost 2; bases outside the gene matches: 3. This CDR3 is built from 16 residues. CDR1 SGHNT and CDR2 YYREEE come from the germline V gene (reference sequence). The CDR3 DNA follows: TGTGCCAGCAGCTTGGCGGGACAGGGGTTCACAGATACGCAGTATTTT. This gives the protein CASSLAGQGFTDTQYF. Supplemented by reference TRBV5-4 and TRBJ2-3, the full variable domain reads ETGVTQSPTHLIKTRGQQVTLRCSSQSGHNTVSWYQQALGQGPQFIFQYYREEENGRGNFPPRFSGLQFPNYSSELNVNALELDDSALYLCASSLAGQGFTDTQYFGPGTRLTVL.

Many counts were recorded for this clonotype. The J gene is TRBJ1-3, the V gene TRBV20-1; D unresolved. The CDR3 is made up of 13 amino acids. Germline V CDR1 and CDR2: DFQATT, SNEGSKA (reference sequence). Trimming took off 3 bases at V and 1 base at J, with 7 bases between the two ends. CDR3 loop: CSASTGSGNTIYF. In DNA form, the CDR3 reads TGCAGTGCTAGCACCGGATCTGGAAACACCATATATTTT.

This chain joins TRBV7-9 and TRBJ2-7; D is uncertain. The V and J ends lost 5 bases and 3 bases respectively, with 14 bases between them. The germline V gene has CDR1 SEHNR and CDR2 FQNEAQ (reference sequence). The CDR3 contains 14 residues. The CDR3 sequence: CASSPSGSYYEQYF. The CDR3 region has the DNA TGTGCCAGCAGCCCTTCCGGCAGCTACTACGAGCAGTACTTC.

The chain carries TRBV6-2 or TRBV6-3 and TRBJ2-5; no reliable D call. CDR1 MNHEY and CDR2 SVGEGT come from the germline V gene. The ends were cut back, 6 bases at V and 4 bases at J, with 18 bases in the middle. The CDR3 sequence is 15 residues long. CDR3 bases: TGTGCCAGCAGCCAATCATTACCCCCTCCAGAGACCCAGTACTTC. Its translation: CASSQSLPPPETQYF.

V gene TRBV4-2 combines with J gene TRBJ2-3, with 14 bases identical to TRBD2. Germline trimming cut 8 bases from V and 6 bases from J; bases unmatched to any gene: 7. CDR3 length: 15 residues. Germline CDR1 reads LGHNA; CDR2 reads YNFKEQ. The CDR3 nucleotides read TGTGCCAGCCCCCCCGGGACTAGCGGGAGCGATACGCAGTATTTT. Its protein product is CASPPGTSGSDTQYF.

This rearrangement joins TRBV6-1 to TRBJ1-5; 10 bases align to TRBD1. CDR3 size: 16 residues. Germline assignment: CDR1 MNHNS and CDR2 SASEGT. V lost 5 bases and J lost 3; bases outside the gene matches: 7. For the CDR3, the DNA is TGTGCCAGCAGTCCTCCGGGACAGGGGTCCAATCAGCCCCAGCATTTT. It translates to CASSPPGQGSNQPQHF.

This clonotype was counted ten times or more. The chain combines TRBV4-3 with TRBJ2-4; the match to TRBD1 covers 8 bases. The CDR3 is 13 residues long. After removal of 3 bases from V and 10 bases from J, the junction contained 5 bases not matched to a gene. Germline V gives CDR1 LGHNA, CDR2 YSLEER. For the CDR3, the DNA is TGCGCCAGCAGCCACGCCGACAGGGGTATTCAGTACTTC. Protein: CASSHADRGIQYF.

The V gene is TRBV12-3 or TRBV12-4, the J gene TRBJ1-1; the D is unclear. The CDR3 loop spans 11 amino acids. V lost 4 bases to trimming and J lost 9 bases, with 9 bases between them. The CDR3: CASSSATKAFF. The CDR3 nucleotides read TGTGCCAGCAGTTCAGCGACAAAAGCTTTCTTT.

This chain connects TRBV6-2 or TRBV6-3 to TRBJ2-7; 9 bases fit TRBD2. The CDR3 runs to 16 residues. J gave up 2 bases and V 2 bases, and 7 bases lay outside the gene matches. Germline loops: CDR1 MNHEY, CDR2 SVGEGT. The CDR3 DNA reads as TGTGCCAGCAGTTACCCACGGACTAGCGAGACCTACGAGCAGTACTTC. Encoded protein: CASSYPRTSETYEQYF.

The gene calls are TRBV12-3 or TRBV12-4 and TRBJ2-7, with TRBD1 identical over 7 bases. The CDR3 is 16 amino acids. With 1 base clipped from V and 2 bases from J, the junction kept 8 bases outside the gene matches. The CDR3 reads CASSLDRNRGTYEQYF. CDR3 nucleotides: TGTGCCAGCAGTTTAGATAGGAACAGGGGAACCTACGAGCAGTACTTC.

This clonotype was observed a handful of times. The rearrangement links TRBV7-8 to TRBJ2-5, with D hard to call. V was cut by 1 base and J by 5 bases, with 8 bases left in between. Germline V gives CDR1 SGHVS, CDR2 FQNEAQ. There are 13 residues in the CDR3. The CDR3 here is CASSLVVWETQYF. CDR3 DNA sequence: TGTGCCAGCAGCTTAGTAGTTTGGGAGACCCAGTACTTC.

CDR3 DNA: TGTGCCATCCTGGACGACTCCTACGAGCAGTACTTC. As protein: CAILDDSYEQYF. The V gene is TRBV2, the J gene TRBJ2-7; D gene uncertain. CDR3 length equals 12 residues. CDR1 is SNHLY, CDR2 FYNNEI, per germline. Trimming removed 10 bases from V and 0 bases from J, with 10 bases in between.

The gene calls are TRBV10-2 and TRBJ1-2; tentative D call: TRBD1 (5 bases). The CDR3 spans 11 residues. Germline CDR1 and CDR2: WSHSY and SAAADI. V lost 8 bases and J 6 bases, leaving 10 bases between the germline ends. CDR3 amino acids: CASLGGDGYTF. The CDR3 DNA reads TGCGCCAGCTTGGGGGGGGATGGCTACACCTTC.

This clonotype was observed a handful of times. The chain is built from TRBV6-1 and TRBJ2-3, with 10 bases that match TRBD1. CDR3 size: 14 residues. CDR1 and CDR2 (germline): MNHNS, SASEGT. The V segment lost 8 bases and the J segment 1 base; nucleotides outside the gene matches: 3. In DNA form, the CDR3 reads TGTGCCAGCGGAGGGACAGGGGGCACAGATACGCAGTATTTT. It yields the protein CASGGTGGTDTQYF.

The chain carries TRBV30 and TRBJ2-1; 7 bases are shared with TRBD1. This CDR3 comprises 12 residues. The junction had 0 bases not matched to a gene; V was cut back by 1 base and J by 6 bases. The germline V gene encodes CDR1 GTSNPN and CDR2 SVGIG (reference sequence). CDR3: CAWSGDSNEQFF. DNA of the CDR3: TGTGCCTGGAGTGGGGACAGCAATGAGCAGTTCTTC.

The rearrangement links TRBV27 to TRBJ1-5, with 8 bases lining up with TRBD1. Unmatched junction bases numbered 9, after V lost 5 bases and J lost 3 bases. The germline V gene has CDR1 MNHEY and CDR2 SMNVEV (reference sequence). This CDR3 is built from 16 residues. This CDR3 is CASSTGQGTYNQPQHF. DNA for the CDR3: TGTGCCAGCAGTACCGGACAGGGCACCTACAATCAGCCCCAGCATTTT.

The rearrangement joins TRBV5-1 to TRBJ2-7, with D maybe TRBD1 (5 bases). This CDR3 has 13 residues. Trimming left V 1 base short and J 5 bases short, with 10 bases between. The germline V gene has CDR1 SGHRS and CDR2 YFSETQ. The CDR3 region has the DNA TGCGCCAGCAGCTTGAGACAGCCCAACGAGCAGTACTTC. It specifies CASSLRQPNEQYF.

DNA of the CDR3: TGTGCCACAATCGGGGCGGACAGACACTACGAGCAGTACTTC. Translating gives CATIGADRHYEQYF. The chain joins TRBV6-2 or TRBV6-3 to TRBJ2-7; tentative D call: TRBD1 (6 bases). The CDR3 is made up of 14 amino acids. V dropped 10 bases and J dropped 3 bases, with 19 bases sitting between them. Germline V gives CDR1 MNHEY, CDR2 SVGEGT.